This T cell receptor (beta chain) stems from a study of shared clonotypes between healthy human individuals. V shed 3 bases, J shed 8 bases, and the junction held 10 bases outside the gene matches. Germline CDR1 and CDR2: MNHNS and SASEGT. The CDR3 loop spans 15 amino acids. Clones were read by immunoSEQ multiplex PCR, and TCRdb kept only the in-frame ones, dropping some. Here the sample spans roughly 1,000,000 clones, 75% to 85% being singletons. Sample: memory CD4+ T cells from PBMCs. Subset noted: CD45RA-negative fraction. This chain joins TRBV6-1 and TRBJ1-2; 9 nucleotides agree with TRBD1. This TCR came from a man younger than 30 in good health. Some clones in this sample may be carry-over from other donors' samples. The CDR3 sequence: CASSDPTGGVLGYTF. DNA for the CDR3: TGTGCCAGCAGTGACCCTACAGGGGGCGTCCTCGGCTACACCTTC.